This T cell receptor beta chain was found in a study of cytomegalovirus exposure and HLA in healthy donors. V lost 0 bases, J lost 4 bases, and 3 bases stayed unmatched. The CDR3 has 16 amino acids. Germline CDR1 SGHRS, CDR2 YFSETQ. Whole-study results and caveats: An analysis was carried out later, and it reportedly showed fewer N-insertions in an Asian-associated ancestry cluster than the approximately 700-donor mean. Certain indistinguishable V segments, among them TRBV6-2 and TRBV6-3, were excluded. With further analysis later on, most CMV-associated TCR beta chains appeared HLA-restricted. Earlier results showed most TCR beta V segments being productive about 87% or about 30% of the time.

The PCR made use of 60 Vbeta and 13 Jbeta primers. TCRdb's copy holds only in-frame clones and misses some; the assay was immunoSEQ multiplex PCR. Of 150,000 to 200,000 clones in the sample, around four fifths were seen once. Note on this clone: What it recognizes is unknown.

This receptor was taken from a girl under 18 in good health and CMV-seropositive. The genes are TRBV5-1 and TRBJ2-7; TRBD2 agrees at 14 bases. Sequencing was carried out using PBMCs. CDR3 nucleotide sequence: TGCGCCAGCAGCTTGGCCGGGACTAGCGGGGGATACGAGCAGTACTTC. Translating gives CASSLAGTSGGYEQYF.